This entry features one TCR beta chain sequence. The antigen is not known. This sample is drawn from a study of metastatic and nonmetastatic thyroid tumors. Study-wide background: Blood and tumor or nodule tissue repertoires from malignant and benign thyroid patients were compared. Regarding the study as a whole: A significant increase in TCR beta diversity was reportedly seen in malignant thyroid tumors relative to benign nodules, in blood and tumor.

CDR3 length: 18 amino acids. J was trimmed by 5 bases and V by 0 bases; bases with no gene match: 13. Germline CDR1 reads DFQATT; CDR2 reads SNEGSKA (reference sequence). Every patient was untreated before thyroid surgery. As originally analysed: Clinicopathological groups differed in CDR3, with these differences serving to build a distant-metastasis classifier for papillary thyroid cancer. Through MiXCR, TCRdb re-clonotyped the PCR reads. What appears here as the V and J calls and clone size reflects TCRdb's work, not the paper's. The sample gives around 35,000 clones, roughly 17% of which show up once; 6.2% is in the top ten.

The TCR comes from a male donor with papillary thyroid cancer or a benign thyroid nodule (not recorded which). Some clones in this sample may be carry-over from other donors' samples. V gene TRBV20-1 combines with J gene TRBJ2-3, with 11 positions matching TRBD2. Sequenced sample: blood. This CDR3 is CSARDRRSSGRGRDTQYF. DNA of the CDR3: TGCAGTGCTAGAGATAGGAGGAGTAGCGGGAGGGGTAGAGATACGCAGTATTTT.